This paragraph reports one TCR beta chain. Its antigen is not identified. This specimen comes from a study of OX40 agonist ivuxolimab in advanced cancers. Study findings and constraints: With doses of 0.1 to 3.0 mg/kg, CD4+ and CD8+ blood T cells had undergone clonal expansion by week 6. Antigen targets of the expanded peripheral T cells went undetermined.

Sequencing was performed with immunoSEQ multiplex PCR; in TCRdb, only in-frame clones are kept and a portion is missing. The data hold roughly 50,000 clones, with nearly 80% observed a single time. Germline CDR1 and CDR2: SGHRS and YFSETQ. The CDR3 length is 17 residues. V gave up 3 bases and J gave up 0 bases; unmatched junction bases: 4. This rearrangement joins TRBV5-1 to TRBJ2-6; 9 bases fit TRBD1. The material was CD4+ or CD8+ T cells sorted from blood, obtained in a trial of the OX40 agonist ivuxolimab. The clonotype originates from an adult with an advanced solid tumor such as melanoma, head and neck, liver or kidney cancer. CDR3 sequence reads: CASSSGTGPSGANVLTF. The CDR3 DNA reads as TGCGCCAGCAGCTCGGGGACAGGGCCCTCTGGGGCCAACGTCCTGACTTTC.